This T cell receptor (beta chain) was identified during a study of cytomegalovirus exposure and HLA in healthy donors. Deletions cut 7 bases from V and 4 bases from J, with 16 bases between. This CDR3 contains 14 residues. CDR1 LGHNT and CDR2 FRNRAP come from the germline V gene. General observations from the study: In a later analysis, parvovirus B19, influenza, CMV and Epstein-Barr virus appeared linked to several top co-occurrence clusters. Within an earlier analysis, most TCR beta V segments proved productive either about 90% or about 30% of the time. Clonal expansion, a later analysis showed, was greater in HLA-associated TCR beta chains than in equally common others. In a later analysis, the majority of CMV-associated beta chains seemingly showed HLA restriction.

As regards this clone: As yet, its antigen is unknown.

Vbeta (60) and Jbeta (13) primers were used in the PCR. Only in-frame clones appear in the TCRdb table, and some are missing; sequencing was by immunoSEQ multiplex PCR. The sample holds about 210,000 clones, roughly 86% seen once. The chain recombines TRBV12-5 with TRBJ1-2; a possible D gene is TRBD1 (6 bases). The sequenced sample was PBMCs. The source is a man in his forties in good health and CMV-seropositive. CDR3 sequence (DNA): TGTGCTAGTGTGGGGGGGCCCAGGGGCTATGGCTACACCTTC. Translation: CASVGGPRGYGYTF.